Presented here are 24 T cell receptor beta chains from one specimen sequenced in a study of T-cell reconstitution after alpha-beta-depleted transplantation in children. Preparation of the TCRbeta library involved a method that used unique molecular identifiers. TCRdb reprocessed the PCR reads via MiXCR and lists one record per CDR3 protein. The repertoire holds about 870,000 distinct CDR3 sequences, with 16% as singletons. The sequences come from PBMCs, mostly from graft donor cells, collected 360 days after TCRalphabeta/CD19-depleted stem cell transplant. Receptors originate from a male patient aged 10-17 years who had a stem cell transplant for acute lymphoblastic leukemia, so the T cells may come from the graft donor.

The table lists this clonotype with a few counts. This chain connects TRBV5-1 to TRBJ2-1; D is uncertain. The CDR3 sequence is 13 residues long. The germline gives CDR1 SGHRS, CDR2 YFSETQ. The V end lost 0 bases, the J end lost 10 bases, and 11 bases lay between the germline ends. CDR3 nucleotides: TGCGCCAGCAGCTTGGTCGTACTGGCAGAGCAGTTCTTC. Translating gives CASSLVVLAEQFF.

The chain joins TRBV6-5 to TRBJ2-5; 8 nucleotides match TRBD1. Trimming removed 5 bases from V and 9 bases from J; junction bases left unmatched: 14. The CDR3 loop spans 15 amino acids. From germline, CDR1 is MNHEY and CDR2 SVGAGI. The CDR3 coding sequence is TGTGCCAGCAGTAACAGGGGGACAGGCGCTGGGGCCCAGTACTTC. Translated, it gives CASSNRGTGAGAQYF.

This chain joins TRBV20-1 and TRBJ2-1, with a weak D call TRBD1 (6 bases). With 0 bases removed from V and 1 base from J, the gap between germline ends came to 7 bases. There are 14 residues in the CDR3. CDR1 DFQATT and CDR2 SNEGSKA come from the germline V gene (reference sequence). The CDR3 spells CSARDGTSYNEQFF. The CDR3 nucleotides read TGCAGTGCTAGAGATGGGACATCCTACAATGAGCAGTTCTTC.

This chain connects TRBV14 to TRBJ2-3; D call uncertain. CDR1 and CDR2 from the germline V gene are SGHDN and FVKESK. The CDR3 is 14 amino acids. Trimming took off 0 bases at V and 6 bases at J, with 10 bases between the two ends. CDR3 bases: TGTGCCAGCAGCCAAGATCACACCGGTGATACGCAGTATTTT. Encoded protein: CASSQDHTGDTQYF. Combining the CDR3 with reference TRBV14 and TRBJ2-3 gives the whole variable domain EAGVTQFPSHSVIEKGQTVTLRCDPISGHDNLYWYRRVMGKEIKFLLHFVKESKQDESGMPNNRFLAERTGGTYSTLKVQPAELEDSGVYFCASSQDHTGDTQYFGPGTRLTVL.

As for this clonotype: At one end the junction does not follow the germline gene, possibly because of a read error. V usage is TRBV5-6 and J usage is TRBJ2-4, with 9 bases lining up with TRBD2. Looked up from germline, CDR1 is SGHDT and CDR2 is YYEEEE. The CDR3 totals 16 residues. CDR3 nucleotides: TGTGCCAGCACCTTGCGGGAGGGCTTCGCCAAAAACATTCAGTACTTC. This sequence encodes CASTLREGFAKNIQYF.

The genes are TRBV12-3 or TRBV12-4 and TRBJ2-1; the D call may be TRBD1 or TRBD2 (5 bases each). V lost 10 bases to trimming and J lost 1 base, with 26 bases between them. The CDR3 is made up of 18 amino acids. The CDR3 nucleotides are TGTGCCACCTGCAAAGATGGGACGGGACCCCTATCCTACAATGAGCAGTTCTTC. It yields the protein CATCKDGTGPLSYNEQFF.

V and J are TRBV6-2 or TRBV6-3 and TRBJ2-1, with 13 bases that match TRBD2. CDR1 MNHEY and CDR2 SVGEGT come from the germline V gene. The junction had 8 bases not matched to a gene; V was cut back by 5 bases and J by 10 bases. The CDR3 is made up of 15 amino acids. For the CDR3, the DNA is TGTGCCAGCAGTCCTCGACTAGCGGGAGGAACAGAGCAGTTCTTC. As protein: CASSPRLAGGTEQFF.

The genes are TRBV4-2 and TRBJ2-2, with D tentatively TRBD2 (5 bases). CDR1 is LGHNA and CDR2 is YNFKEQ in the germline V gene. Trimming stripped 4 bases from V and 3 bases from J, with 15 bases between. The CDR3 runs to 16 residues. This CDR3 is CASSPHAGSDTGELFF. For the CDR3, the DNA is TGTGCCAGCAGCCCGCACGCGGGCTCGGACACCGGGGAGCTGTTTTTT.

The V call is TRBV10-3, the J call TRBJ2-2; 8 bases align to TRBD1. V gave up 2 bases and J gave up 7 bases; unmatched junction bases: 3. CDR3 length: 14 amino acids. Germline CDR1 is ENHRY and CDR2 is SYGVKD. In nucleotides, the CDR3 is TGTGCCATCAGTGAGGAACAGGGGGACGGGGAGCTGTTTTTT. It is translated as CAISEEQGDGELFF.

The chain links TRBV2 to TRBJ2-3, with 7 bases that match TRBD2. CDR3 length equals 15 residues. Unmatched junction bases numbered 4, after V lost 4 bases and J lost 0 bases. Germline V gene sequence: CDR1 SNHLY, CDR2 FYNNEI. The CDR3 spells CASSGRERSTDTQYF. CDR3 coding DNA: TGTGCCAGCAGTGGGCGGGAGAGAAGCACAGATACGCAGTATTTT.

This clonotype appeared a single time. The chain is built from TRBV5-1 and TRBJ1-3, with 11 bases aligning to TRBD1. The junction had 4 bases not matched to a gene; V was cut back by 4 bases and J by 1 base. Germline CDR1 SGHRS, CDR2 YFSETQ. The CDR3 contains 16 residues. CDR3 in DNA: TGCGCCAGCAGCACCGGACAGGGGGCTTCTGGAAACACCATATATTTT. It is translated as CASSTGQGASGNTIYF.

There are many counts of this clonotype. The chain's CDR3 is CASQTTGSSYNEQFF. The CDR3 DNA sequence: TGCGCCAGCCAAACCACAGGGAGCTCCTACAATGAGCAGTTCTTC. The chain joins TRBV5-1 to TRBJ2-1; D possibly corresponds to TRBD1 (6 bases). This CDR3 has 15 amino acids. V was cut by 7 bases and J by 0 bases, with 14 bases left in between. Germline assignment: CDR1 SGHRS and CDR2 YFSETQ.

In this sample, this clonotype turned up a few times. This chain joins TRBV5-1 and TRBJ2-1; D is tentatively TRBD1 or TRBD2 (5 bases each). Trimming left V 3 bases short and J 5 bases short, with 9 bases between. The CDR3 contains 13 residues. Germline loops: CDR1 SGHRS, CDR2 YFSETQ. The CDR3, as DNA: TGCGCCAGCAGCTGGGGGTCAAACAATGAGCAGTTCTTC. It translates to CASSWGSNNEQFF.

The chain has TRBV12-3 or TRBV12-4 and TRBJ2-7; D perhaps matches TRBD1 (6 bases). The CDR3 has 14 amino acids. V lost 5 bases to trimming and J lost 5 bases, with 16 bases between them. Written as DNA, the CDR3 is TGTGCCAGCAGTCCCTCACACAGGGCCCACGAGCAGTACTTC. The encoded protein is CASSPSHRAHEQYF.

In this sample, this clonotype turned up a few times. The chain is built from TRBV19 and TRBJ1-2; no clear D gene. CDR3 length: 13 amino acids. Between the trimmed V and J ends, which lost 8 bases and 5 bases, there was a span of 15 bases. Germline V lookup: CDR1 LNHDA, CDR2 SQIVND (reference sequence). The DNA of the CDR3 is TGTGCCAGTGGCGTCCGGGAAGTTTATGGCTACACCTTC. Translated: CASGVREVYGYTF.

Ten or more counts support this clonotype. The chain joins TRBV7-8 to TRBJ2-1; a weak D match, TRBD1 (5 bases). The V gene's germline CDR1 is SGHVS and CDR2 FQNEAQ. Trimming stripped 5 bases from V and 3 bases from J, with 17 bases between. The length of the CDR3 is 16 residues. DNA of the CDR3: TGTGCCAGCAGCCGGGCGGTTGGGGCAGTCTACAATGAGCAGTTCTTC. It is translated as CASSRAVGAVYNEQFF.

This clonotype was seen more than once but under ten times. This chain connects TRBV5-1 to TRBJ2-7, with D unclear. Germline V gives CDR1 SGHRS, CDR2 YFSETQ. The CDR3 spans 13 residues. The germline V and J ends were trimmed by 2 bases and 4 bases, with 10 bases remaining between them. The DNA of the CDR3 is TGCGCCAGCAGCTTCGGGCTAGATTACGAGCAGTACTTC. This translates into CASSFGLDYEQYF.

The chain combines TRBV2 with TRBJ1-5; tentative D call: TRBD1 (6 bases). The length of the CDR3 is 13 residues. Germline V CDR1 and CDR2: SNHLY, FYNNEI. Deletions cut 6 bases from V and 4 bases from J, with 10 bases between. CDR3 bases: TGTGCCAGCAGCCGACAGGAAAATCAGCCCCAGCATTTT. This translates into CASSRQENQPQHF.

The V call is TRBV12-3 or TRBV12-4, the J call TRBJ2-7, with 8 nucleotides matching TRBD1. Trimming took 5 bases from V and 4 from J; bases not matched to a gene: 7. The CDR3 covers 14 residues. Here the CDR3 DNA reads TGTGCCAGCAGTAAACAGGGGGGCTCTTACGAGCAGTACTTC. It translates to CASSKQGGSYEQYF.

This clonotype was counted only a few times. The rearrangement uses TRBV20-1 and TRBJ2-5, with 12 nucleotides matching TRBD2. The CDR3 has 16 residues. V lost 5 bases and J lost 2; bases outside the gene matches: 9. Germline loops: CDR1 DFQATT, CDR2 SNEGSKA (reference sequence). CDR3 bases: TGCAGTGCTCTCTCTGGACTAGCGGGGCCTCAAGAGACCCAGTACTTC. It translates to CSALSGLAGPQETQYF.

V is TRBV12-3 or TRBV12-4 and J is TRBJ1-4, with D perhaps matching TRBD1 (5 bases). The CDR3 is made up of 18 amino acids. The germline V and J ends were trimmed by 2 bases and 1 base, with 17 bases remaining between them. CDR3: CASSLRSRGLGTNEKLFF. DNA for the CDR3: TGTGCCAGCAGTTTACGGTCCCGGGGACTTGGAACTAATGAAAAACTGTTTTTT.

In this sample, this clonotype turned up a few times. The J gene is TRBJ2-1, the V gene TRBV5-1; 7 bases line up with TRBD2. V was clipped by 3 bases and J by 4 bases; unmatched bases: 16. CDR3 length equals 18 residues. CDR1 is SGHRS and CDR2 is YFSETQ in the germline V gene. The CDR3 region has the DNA TGCGCCAGCAGCTCGGGAGGCTCTCGGCGGGACTCATACAATGAGCAGTTCTTC. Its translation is CASSSGGSRRDSYNEQFF.

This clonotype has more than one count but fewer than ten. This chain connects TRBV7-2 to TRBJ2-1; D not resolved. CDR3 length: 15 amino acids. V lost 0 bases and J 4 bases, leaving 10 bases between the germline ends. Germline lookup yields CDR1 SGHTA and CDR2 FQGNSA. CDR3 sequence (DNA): TGTGCCAGCAGCTTAGCGCTAACGAATTACAATGAGCAGTTCTTC. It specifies CASSLALTNYNEQFF.

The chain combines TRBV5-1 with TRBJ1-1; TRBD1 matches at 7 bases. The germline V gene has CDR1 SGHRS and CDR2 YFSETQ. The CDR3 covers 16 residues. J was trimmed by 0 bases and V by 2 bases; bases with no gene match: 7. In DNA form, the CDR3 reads TGCGCCAGCAGCTTTTCCCCCGACAGGGTGAACACTGAAGCTTTCTTT. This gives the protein CASSFSPDRVNTEAFF.